Below are 5 T cell receptor beta chains sequenced from a single sample in a study of cytomegalovirus exposure and HLA in healthy donors. Use of 60 Vbeta and 13 Jbeta primers characterized the PCR. TCRdb keeps only in-frame clones here, not all; method: immunoSEQ multiplex PCR. The data hold about 120,000 clones, with 77% observed a single time. The source material was PBMCs. Receptors originate from a young man in good health and CMV-seropositive.

The chain has TRBV6-4 and TRBJ1-2; possible D gene TRBD1, 6 bases. Germline CDR1 reads MRHNA; CDR2 reads SNTAGT. V lost 4 bases to trimming and J lost 2 bases, with 8 bases between them. The CDR3 spans 13 residues. This CDR3 reads CASSVQGNYGYTF. The CDR3 coding sequence is TGTGCCAGCAGTGTACAGGGCAACTATGGCTACACCTTC.

The chain uses TRBV5-5 and TRBJ2-1; 16 nucleotides match TRBD2. CDR3 length equals 16 residues. CDR1 and CDR2 from the germline V gene are SGHKS and YYEKEE (reference sequence). The ends lost 4 bases at V and 4 bases at J; junction bases unmatched: 2. The CDR3 region has the DNA TGTGCCAGCAGCCCGGGACTAGCGGGGGGGTACAATGAGCAGTTCTTC. It codes for CASSPGLAGGYNEQFF.

About this clone: The junction departs from germline at one end; a sequencing error may be responsible. This CDR3 reads CASSLGTGPSYEQYF. CDR3 nucleotides: TGTGCTAGCAGCTTAGGGACAGGGCCTTCCTACGAGCAGTACTTC. This chain connects TRBV7-7 to TRBJ2-7, with 9 bases identical to TRBD1. CDR1 is SSHAT, CDR2 FNYEAQ, per germline (reference sequence). This CDR3 spans 15 amino acids.

V gene TRBV7-8 combines with J gene TRBJ1-6; D is perhaps TRBD1 (6 bases). The CDR3 contains 18 residues. From germline, CDR1 is SGHVS and CDR2 FQNEAQ. Trimming shortened V by 1 base and J by 9 bases, and 22 bases separated the two germline ends. For the CDR3, the DNA is TGTGCCAGCAGCTTAGACGGTCTCGGGGGGGCCGCCGGTTCACCCCTCCACTTT. This translates into CASSLDGLGGAAGSPLHF.

In DNA, the CDR3 is TGCGCCAGCGCGACAGGGACCACCGGGGAGCTGTTTTTT. Its protein product is CASATGTTGELFF. The chain recombines TRBV10-1 with TRBJ2-2; 7 bases match TRBD1. V shed 8 bases, J shed 4 bases, and the junction held 4 bases outside the gene matches. This CDR3 has 13 residues. In germline, CDR1 is WNHNN, CDR2 SYGVQD (reference sequence).